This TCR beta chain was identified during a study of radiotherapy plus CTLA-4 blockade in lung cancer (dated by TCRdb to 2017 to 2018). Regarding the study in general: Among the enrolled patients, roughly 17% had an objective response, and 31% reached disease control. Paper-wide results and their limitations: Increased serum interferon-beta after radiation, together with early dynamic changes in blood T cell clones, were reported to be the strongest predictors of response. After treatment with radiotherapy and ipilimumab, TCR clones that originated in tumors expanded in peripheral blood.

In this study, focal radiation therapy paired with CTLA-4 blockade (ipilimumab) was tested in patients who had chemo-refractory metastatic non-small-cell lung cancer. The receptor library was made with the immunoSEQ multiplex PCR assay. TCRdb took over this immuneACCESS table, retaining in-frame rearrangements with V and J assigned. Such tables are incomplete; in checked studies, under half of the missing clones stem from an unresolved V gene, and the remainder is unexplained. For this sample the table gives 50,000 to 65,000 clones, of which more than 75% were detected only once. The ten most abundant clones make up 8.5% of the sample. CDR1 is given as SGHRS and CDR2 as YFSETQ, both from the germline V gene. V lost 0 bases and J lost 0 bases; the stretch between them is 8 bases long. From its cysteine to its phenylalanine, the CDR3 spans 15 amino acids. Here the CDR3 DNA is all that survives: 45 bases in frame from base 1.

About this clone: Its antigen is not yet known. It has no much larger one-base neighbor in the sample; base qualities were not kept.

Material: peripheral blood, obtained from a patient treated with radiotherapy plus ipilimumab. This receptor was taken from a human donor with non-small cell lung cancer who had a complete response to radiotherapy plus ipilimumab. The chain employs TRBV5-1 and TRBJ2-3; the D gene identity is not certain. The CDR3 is CASSLGGRSTDTQYF. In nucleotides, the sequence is TGCGCCAGCAGCTTGGGCGGAAGGAGCACAGATACGCAGTATTTT.